This TCR beta chain was recorded in a study of T cell repertoires in cytomegalovirus infection. Study summary: Evidence of both CMV infection and a matching HLA type came from public TCR beta signatures. The study, taken as a whole, reports: The ex vivo response was dominated by HLA-C-restricted CMV-specific TCR beta clonotypes. Summed frequency of public TCR beta families distinguished CMV carriers with the relevant HLA.

TCRdb ran MiXCR on the reads and lists one entry per CDR3 protein. Of about 830,000 distinct CDR3 sequences in the sample, around a third were seen once. Comments on this clonotype: Its antigen is unknown.

Trimming removed 8 bases at V and 3 bases at J, with 12 bases between. This CDR3 comprises 13 residues. CDR1 and CDR2 from the germline V gene are SNHLY and FYNNEI. The sample in question was cultured CD8+ T cells from PBMCs, obtained from culture after CMV antigen stimulation. The V call is TRBV2, the J call TRBJ2-3; D is ambiguous. The TCR sequence derives from a human donor in good health (CMV status not recorded). Some clones in this sample may be carry-over from other donors' samples. In DNA, the CDR3 is TGTGCCAGCGGTGTGTGGATTACAGATACGCAGTATTTT. This codes for CASGVWITDTQYF.